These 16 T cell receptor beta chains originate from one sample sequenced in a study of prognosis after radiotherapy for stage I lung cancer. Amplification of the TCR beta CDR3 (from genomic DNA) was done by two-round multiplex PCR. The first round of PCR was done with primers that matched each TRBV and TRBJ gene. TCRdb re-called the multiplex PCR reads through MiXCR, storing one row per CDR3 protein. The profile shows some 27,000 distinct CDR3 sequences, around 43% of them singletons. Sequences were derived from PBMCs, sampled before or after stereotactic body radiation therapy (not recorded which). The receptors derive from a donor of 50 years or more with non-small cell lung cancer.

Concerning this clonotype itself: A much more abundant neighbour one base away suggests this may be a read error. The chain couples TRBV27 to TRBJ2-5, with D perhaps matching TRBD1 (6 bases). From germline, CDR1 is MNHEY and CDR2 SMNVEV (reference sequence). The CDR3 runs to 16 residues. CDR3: CSSSPIDRRPHQTQYF. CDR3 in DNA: TGTTCCAGCAGTCCAATCGACAGGAGACCCCACCAGACCCAGTACTTC.

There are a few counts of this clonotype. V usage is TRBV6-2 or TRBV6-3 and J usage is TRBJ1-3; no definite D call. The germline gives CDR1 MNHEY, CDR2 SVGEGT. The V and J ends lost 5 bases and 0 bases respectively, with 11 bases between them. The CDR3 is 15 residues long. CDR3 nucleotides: TGTGCCAGCAGTGAAGAGGTGACCTCTGGAAACACCATATATTTT. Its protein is CASSEEVTSGNTIYF.

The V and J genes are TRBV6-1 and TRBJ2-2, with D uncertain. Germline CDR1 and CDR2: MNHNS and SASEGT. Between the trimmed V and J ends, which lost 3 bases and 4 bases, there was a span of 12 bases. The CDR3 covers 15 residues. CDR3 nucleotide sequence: TGTGCCAGCAGTGACTCTTTGTCTGGCACCGGGGAGCTGTTTTTT. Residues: CASSDSLSGTGELFF.

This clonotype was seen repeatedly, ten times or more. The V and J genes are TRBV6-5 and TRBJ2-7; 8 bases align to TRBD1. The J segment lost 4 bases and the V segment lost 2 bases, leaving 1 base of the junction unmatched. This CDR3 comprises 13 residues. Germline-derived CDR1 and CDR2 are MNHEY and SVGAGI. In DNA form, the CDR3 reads TGTGCCAGCAGTTACGGGACAGGTTACGAGCAGTACTTC. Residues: CASSYGTGYEQYF.

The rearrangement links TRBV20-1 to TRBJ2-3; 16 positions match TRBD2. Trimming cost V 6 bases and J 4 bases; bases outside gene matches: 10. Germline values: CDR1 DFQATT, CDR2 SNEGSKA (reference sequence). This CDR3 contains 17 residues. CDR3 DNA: TGCAGTGCCCAGGGACTAGCGGGAGGGCGGATGGCAGATACGCAGTATTTT. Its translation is CSAQGLAGGRMADTQYF.

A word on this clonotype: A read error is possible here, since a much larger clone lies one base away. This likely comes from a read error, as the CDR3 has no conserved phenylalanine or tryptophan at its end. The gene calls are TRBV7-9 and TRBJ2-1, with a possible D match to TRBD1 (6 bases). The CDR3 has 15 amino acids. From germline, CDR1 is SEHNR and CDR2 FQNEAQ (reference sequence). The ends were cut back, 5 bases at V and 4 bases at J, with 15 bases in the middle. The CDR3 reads CASSQAMGTYNEQFS. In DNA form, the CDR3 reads TGTGCCAGCAGCCAAGCCATGGGGACATACAATGAGCAGTTCTCC.

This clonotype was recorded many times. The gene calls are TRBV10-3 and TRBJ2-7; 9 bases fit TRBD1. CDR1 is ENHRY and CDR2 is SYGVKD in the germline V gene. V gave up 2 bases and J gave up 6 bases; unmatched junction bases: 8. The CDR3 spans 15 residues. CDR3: CAISERGTGKGEQYF. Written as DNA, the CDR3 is TGTGCCATCAGTGAGAGGGGGACAGGGAAGGGCGAGCAGTACTTC.

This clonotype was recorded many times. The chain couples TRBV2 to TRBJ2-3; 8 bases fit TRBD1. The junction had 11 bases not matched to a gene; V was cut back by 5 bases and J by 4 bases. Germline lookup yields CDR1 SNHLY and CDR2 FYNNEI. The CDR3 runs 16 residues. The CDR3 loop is CASSPTGGPLADTQYF. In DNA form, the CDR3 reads TGTGCCAGCAGTCCTACAGGGGGGCCCTTGGCAGATACGCAGTATTTT.

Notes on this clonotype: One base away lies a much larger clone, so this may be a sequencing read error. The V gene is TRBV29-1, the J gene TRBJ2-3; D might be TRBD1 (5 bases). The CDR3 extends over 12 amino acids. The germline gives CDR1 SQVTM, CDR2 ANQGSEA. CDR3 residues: CIARGHTDTQYF. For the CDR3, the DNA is TGCATCGCCCGAGGACACACAGATACGCAGTATTTT.

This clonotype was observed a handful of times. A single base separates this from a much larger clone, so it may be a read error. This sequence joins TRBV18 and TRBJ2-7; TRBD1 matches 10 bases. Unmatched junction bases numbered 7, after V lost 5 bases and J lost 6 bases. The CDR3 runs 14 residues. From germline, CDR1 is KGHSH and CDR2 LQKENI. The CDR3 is CASSAGQGGGEQYF. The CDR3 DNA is TGTGCCAGCTCAGCTGGACAGGGGGGCGGCGAGCAGTACTTC.

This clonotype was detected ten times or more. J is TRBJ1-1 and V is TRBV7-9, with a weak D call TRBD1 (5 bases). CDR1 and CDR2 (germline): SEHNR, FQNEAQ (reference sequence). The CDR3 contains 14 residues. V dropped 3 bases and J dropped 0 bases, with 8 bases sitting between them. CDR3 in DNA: TGTGCCAGCAGCTTTGGGGGGATGAACACTGAAGCTTTCTTT. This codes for CASSFGGMNTEAFF.

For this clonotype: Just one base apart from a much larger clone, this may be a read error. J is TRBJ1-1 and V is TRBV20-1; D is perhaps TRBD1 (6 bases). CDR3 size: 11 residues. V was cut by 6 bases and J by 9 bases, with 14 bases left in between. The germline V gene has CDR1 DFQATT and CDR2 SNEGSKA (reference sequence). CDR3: CSAWGGGKAFF. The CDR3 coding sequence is TGCAGTGCCTGGGGCGGGGGCAAAGCTTTCTTT.

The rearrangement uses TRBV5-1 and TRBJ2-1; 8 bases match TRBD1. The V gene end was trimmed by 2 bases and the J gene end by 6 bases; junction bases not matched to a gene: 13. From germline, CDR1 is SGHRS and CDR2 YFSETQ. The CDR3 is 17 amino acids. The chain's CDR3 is CASSLDPQGARSNEQFF. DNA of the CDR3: TGCGCCAGCAGCTTAGATCCTCAGGGGGCGAGGAGCAATGAGCAGTTCTTC.

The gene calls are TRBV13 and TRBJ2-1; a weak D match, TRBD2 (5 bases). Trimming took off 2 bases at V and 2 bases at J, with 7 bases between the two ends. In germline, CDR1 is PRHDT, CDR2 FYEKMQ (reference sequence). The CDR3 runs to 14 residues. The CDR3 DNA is TGTGCCAGCAGCTTACCCGGGACCTACAATGAGCAGTTCTTC. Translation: CASSLPGTYNEQFF.

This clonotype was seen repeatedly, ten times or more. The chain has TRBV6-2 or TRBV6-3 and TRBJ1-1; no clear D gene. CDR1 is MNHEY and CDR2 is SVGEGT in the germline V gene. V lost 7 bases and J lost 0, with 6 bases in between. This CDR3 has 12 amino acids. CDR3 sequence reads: CASNTVNTEAFF. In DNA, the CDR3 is TGTGCCAGCAATACGGTGAACACTGAAGCTTTCTTT.

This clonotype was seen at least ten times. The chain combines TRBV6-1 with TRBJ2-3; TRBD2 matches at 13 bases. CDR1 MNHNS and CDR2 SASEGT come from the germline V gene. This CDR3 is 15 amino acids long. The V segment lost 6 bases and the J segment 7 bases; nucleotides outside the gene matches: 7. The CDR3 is CASSRTSGGGNTQYF. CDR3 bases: TGTGCCAGCAGCCGGACTAGCGGGGGAGGGAATACGCAGTATTTT.